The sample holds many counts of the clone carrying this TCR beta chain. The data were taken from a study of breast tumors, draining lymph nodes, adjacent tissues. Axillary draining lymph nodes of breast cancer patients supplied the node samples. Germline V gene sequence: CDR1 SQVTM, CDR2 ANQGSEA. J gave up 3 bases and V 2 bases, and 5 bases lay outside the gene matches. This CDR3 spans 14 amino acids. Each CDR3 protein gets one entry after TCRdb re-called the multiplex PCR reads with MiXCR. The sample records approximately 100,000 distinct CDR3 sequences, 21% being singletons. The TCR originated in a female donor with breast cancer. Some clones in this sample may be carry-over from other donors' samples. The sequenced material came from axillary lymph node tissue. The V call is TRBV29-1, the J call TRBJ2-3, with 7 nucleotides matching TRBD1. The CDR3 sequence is CSVERDSWTDTQYF. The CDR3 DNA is TGCAGCGTTGAAAGGGACAGTTGGACAGATACGCAGTATTTT.